These 5 T cell receptor beta chains came from one sample sequenced in a study of identical twins. In TCRdb, the 5' RACE reads were re-called with MiXCR into one record per CDR3 protein. The sample consists of nearly 250,000 distinct CDR3 sequences, roughly 7% of them appearing once. The sample also formed part of further work on yellow fever vaccine responses in identical twins.

Sequenced: memory (CD45RO+) T cells sorted from blood. These receptors came from a woman younger than 35 in good health.

This clonotype was detected only a few times. This chain links TRBV28 with TRBJ2-1; D is uncertain. Deletions cut 8 bases from V and 7 bases from J, with 21 bases between. Germline CDR1 MDHEN, CDR2 SYDVKM. CDR3 length: 15 amino acids. The CDR3 region is CASSSPGRSRNEQFF. CDR3 DNA sequence: TGTGCCAGCTCCTCCCCCGGCCGCTCGCGGAATGAGCAGTTCTTC.

This clonotype showed up many times. The chain is built from TRBV5-1 and TRBJ2-7; 10 bases map to TRBD1. The germline gives CDR1 SGHRS, CDR2 YFSETQ. V was clipped by 3 bases and J by 5 bases; unmatched bases: 8. The CDR3 has 15 amino acids. The CDR3 sequence: CASSYTGTGDHEQYF. DNA for the CDR3: TGCGCCAGCAGCTACACCGGGACAGGGGACCACGAGCAGTACTTC. Combining the CDR3 with reference TRBV5-1 and TRBJ2-7 gives the whole variable domain KAGVTQTPRYLIKTRGQQVTLSCSPISGHRSVSWYQQTPGQGLQFLFEYFSETQRNKGNFPGRFSGRQFSNSRSEMNVSTLELGDSALYLCASSYTGTGDHEQYFGPGTRLTVT.

This clonotype was seen ten or more times. The V gene is TRBV12-3 or TRBV12-4, the J gene TRBJ1-3, with D unresolved. V gave up 1 base and J gave up 0 bases, with 10 bases separating them. This CDR3 contains 16 residues. The CDR3 sequence: CASSLDGEFSGNTIYF. In DNA, the CDR3 is TGTGCCAGCAGTTTAGACGGCGAATTCTCTGGAAACACCATATATTTT.

This clonotype was recorded at least ten times. This chain uses TRBV29-1 with TRBJ1-1; D is ambiguous. Trimming shortened V by 1 base and J by 4 bases, and 4 bases separated the two germline ends. CDR1 is SQVTM and CDR2 is ANQGSEA in the germline V gene. The CDR3 has 11 amino acids. For the CDR3, the DNA is TGCAGCGTTGAAGCGACCACTGAAGCTTTCTTT. This codes for CSVEATTEAFF.

This clonotype was detected ten times or more. This chain joins TRBV3-1 and TRBJ1-2; tentative D call: TRBD1 (6 bases). The V gene lost 4 bases and the J gene lost 2 bases, with 14 bases spanning the gap. The CDR3 extends over 15 amino acids. Germline CDR1 is LGHDT and CDR2 is YNNKEL (reference sequence). The CDR3 protein is CASSPGAGFNYGYTF. DNA of the CDR3: TGTGCCAGCAGCCCAGGGGCAGGGTTCAACTATGGCTACACCTTC.